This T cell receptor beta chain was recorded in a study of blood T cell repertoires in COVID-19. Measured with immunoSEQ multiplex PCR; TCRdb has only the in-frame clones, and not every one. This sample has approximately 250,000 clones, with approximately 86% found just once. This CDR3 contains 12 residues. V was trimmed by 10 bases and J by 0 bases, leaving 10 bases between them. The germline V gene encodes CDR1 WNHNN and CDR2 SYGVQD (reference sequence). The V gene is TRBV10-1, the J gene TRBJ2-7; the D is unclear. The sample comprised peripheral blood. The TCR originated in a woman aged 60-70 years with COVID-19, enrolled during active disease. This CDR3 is CAILANSYEQYF. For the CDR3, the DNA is TGCGCCATCTTGGCCAACTCCTACGAGCAGTACTTC.